This T cell receptor (beta chain) was captured by sequencing in a study of T cell responses to AZD1222 COVID-19 vaccine. CDR3 size: 16 residues. The germline V gene has CDR1 MNHEY and CDR2 SVGEGT. V trimming: 0 bases; J trimming: 2 bases; junction bases outside the gene matches: 2. The method was immunoSEQ multiplex PCR; TCRdb's version includes in-frame clones alone and lacks a portion of them. The table includes 150,000 to 180,000 clones, 70% to 90% detected once. Here the sequenced sample was peripheral blood, taken on day 0 of MenACWY control vaccination. V usage is TRBV6-2 or TRBV6-3 and J usage is TRBJ1-5; 9 nucleotides line up with TRBD1. The sequence was obtained from an adult in good health. Written as DNA, the CDR3 is TGTGCCAGCAGTTACTCGTGGACAGGGGGCAATCAGCCCCAGCATTTT. Residues: CASSYSWTGGNQPQHF.